This T cell receptor (beta chain) was identified during a study of OX40 agonist ivuxolimab in advanced cancers. Germline values: CDR1 SEHNR, CDR2 FQNEAQ (reference sequence). There are 15 residues in the CDR3. Remarks on this clone: Its ends do not fully match the called genes, so a read error is possible.

Method: immunoSEQ multiplex PCR; TCRdb's copy keeps in-frame clones and lacks some. The table records some 59,000 clones, 85% to 95% of them present only once. V is TRBV7-9 and J is TRBJ2-1; maybe TRBD2 (6 bases). The material was CD4+ or CD8+ T cells sorted from blood, obtained in a trial of the OX40 agonist ivuxolimab. This receptor was taken from an adult with an advanced solid tumor such as melanoma, head and neck, liver or kidney cancer. The CDR3: CASILTWSGGNEQFF. CDR3 coding DNA: TGTGCCAGCATCTTAACCTGGTCCGGGGGCAATGAGCAGTTCTTC.